This record looks at one T cell receptor (beta chain) sequence and its context. This entry is derived from a study of blood T cell repertoires in COVID-19. Study-wide context: Acute-phase and convalescent COVID-19 samples originated in the United States, Italy and Spain.

The CDR3 runs 14 residues. Trimming shortened V by 6 bases and J by 0 bases, and 6 bases separated the two germline ends. Germline values: CDR1 SNHLY, CDR2 FYNNEI. Adults between about 18 and 95 years of age took part from 20 to 25 US areas. Clones were read by immunoSEQ multiplex PCR, and TCRdb kept only the in-frame ones, dropping some. The sample has some 380,000 clones, around 87% seen once; the top ten hold 1.3%. The origin of this receptor is a man aged 25 to 40 who had recovered from COVID-19. The chain has TRBV2 and TRBJ2-6; D call uncertain. Sequencing was done on a sample of PBMCs or T cells enriched from blood (not recorded which). This CDR3 reads CASRALSGANVLTF. CDR3 coding DNA: TGTGCCAGCAGAGCCCTCTCTGGGGCCAACGTCCTGACTTTC.